This TCR beta chain is from a study of cytomegalovirus exposure and HLA in healthy donors. PCR involved 60 Vbeta and 13 Jbeta primers. This table comes from immunoSEQ multiplex PCR, and its TCRdb copy is limited to in-frame clones, with some not included. The sample lists approximately 100,000 clones; less than 75% were seen once. General study points: A prior analysis recorded that most TCR beta V segments were productive about 87% or about 30% of the time. Accounts indicate the classifier identified cytomegalovirus status with strong specificity and sensitivity.

On this clone: Antigen unknown.

Sequenced: PBMCs. The receptor was isolated from a man aged 35 to 55 in good health and CMV-seropositive.

CDR3 sequence reads: CASSSGYRRAEAFF. As DNA, the CDR3 is TGTGCCAGTAGTTCAGGTTATCGGCGGGCTGAAGCTTTCTTT. This chain connects TRBV19 to TRBJ1-1; D is uncertain. The CDR3 covers 14 residues. V dropped 5 bases and J dropped 6 bases, with 16 bases sitting between them. Per germline, CDR1 LNHDA and CDR2 SQIVND (reference sequence).